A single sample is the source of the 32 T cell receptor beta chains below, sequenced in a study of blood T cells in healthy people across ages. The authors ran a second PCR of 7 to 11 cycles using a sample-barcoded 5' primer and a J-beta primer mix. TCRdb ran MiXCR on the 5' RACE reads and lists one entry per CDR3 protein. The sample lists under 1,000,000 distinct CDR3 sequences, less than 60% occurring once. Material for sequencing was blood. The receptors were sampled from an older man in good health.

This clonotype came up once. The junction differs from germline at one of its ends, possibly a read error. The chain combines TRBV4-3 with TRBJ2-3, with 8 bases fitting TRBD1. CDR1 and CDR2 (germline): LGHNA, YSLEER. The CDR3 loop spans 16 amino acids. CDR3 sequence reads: CASSRATGDPTGTQYF. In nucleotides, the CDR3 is TGCGCCAGCAGCCGTGCGACAGGGGACCCGACAGGTACGCAGTATTTT.

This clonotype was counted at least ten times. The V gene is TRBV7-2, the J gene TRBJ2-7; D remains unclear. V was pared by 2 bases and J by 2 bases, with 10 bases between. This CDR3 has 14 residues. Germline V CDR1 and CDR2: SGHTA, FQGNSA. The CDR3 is CASSLNSFPYEQYF. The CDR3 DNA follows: TGTGCCAGCAGCTTAAATTCCTTTCCCTACGAGCAGTACTTC. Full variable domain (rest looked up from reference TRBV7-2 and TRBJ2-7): GAGVSQSPSNKVTEKGKDVELRCDPISGHTALYWYRQSLGQGLEFLIYFQGNSAPDKSGLPSDRFSAERTGGSVSTLTIQRTQQEDSAVYLCASSLNSFPYEQYFGPGTRLTVT.

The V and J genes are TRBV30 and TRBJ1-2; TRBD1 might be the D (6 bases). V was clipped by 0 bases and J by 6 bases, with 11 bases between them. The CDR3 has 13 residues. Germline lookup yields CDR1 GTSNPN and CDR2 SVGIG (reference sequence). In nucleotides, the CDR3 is TGTGCCTGGAGTGTACTCCCAGGGGATGGCTACACCTTC. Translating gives CAWSVLPGDGYTF.

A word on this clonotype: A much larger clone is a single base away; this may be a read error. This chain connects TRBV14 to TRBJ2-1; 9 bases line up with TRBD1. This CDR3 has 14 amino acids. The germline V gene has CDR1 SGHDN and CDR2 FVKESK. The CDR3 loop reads CAGSQTTGGNEQFF. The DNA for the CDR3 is TGTGCCGGCAGCCAGACGACAGGGGGCAATGAGCAGTTCTTC.

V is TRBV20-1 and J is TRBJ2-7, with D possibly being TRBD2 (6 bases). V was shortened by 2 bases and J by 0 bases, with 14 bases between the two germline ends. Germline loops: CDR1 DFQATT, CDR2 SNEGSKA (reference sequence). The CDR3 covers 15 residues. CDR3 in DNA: TGCAGTGCTAGAACTCCATCGGGGGACTCCTACGAGCAGTACTTC. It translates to CSARTPSGDSYEQYF.

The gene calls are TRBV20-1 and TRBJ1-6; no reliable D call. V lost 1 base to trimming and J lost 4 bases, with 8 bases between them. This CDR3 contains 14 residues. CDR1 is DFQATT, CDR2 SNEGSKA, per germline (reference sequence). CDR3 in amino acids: CSARGQRYNSPLHF. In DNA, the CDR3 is TGCAGTGCTAGAGGTCAGCGATATAATTCACCCCTCCACTTT.

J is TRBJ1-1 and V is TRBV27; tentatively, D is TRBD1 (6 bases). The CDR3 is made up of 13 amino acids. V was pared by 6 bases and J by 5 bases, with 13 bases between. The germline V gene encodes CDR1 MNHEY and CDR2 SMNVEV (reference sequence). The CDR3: CASRMGGRTEAFF. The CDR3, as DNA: TGTGCCAGCAGAATGGGGGGGCGAACTGAAGCTTTCTTT.

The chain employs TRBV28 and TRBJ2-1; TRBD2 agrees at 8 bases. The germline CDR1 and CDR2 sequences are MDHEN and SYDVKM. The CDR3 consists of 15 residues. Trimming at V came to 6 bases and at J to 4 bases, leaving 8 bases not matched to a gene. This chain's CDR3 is CASRSGGQPYNEQFF. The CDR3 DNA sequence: TGTGCCAGCAGATCGGGAGGGCAACCGTACAATGAGCAGTTCTTC.

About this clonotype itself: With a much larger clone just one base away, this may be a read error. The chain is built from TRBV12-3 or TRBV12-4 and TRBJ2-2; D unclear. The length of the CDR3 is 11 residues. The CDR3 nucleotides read TGTGCCAGCGGGAACATCGGGGAGCTGTTTTTT. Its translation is CASGNIGELFF.

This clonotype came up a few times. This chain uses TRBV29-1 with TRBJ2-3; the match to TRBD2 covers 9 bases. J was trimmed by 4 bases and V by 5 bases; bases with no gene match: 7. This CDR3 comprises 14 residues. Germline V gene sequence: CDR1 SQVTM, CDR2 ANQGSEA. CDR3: CSVMPGLAPDTQYF. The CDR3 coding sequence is TGCAGCGTTATGCCGGGACTAGCCCCAGATACGCAGTATTTT.

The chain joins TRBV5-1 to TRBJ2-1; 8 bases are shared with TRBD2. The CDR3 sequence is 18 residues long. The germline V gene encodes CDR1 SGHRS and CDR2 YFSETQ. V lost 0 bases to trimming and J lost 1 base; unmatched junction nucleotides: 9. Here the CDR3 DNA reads TGCGCCAGCAGCTTGGCCTCGGGGGCGGGAGGATCCTACAATGAGCAGTTCTTC. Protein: CASSLASGAGGSYNEQFF. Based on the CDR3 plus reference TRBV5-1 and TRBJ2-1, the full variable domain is KAGVTQTPRYLIKTRGQQVTLSCSPISGHRSVSWYQQTPGQGLQFLFEYFSETQRNKGNFPGRFSGRQFSNSRSEMNVSTLELGDSALYLCASSLASGAGGSYNEQFFGPGTRLTVL.

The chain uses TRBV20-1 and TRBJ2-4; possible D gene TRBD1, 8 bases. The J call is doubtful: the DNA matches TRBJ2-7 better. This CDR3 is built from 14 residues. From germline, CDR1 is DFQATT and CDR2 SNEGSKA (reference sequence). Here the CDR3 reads CSALPQGGKYEQYF. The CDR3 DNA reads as TGCAGTGCTTTGCCACAGGGGGGGAAATACGAGCAGTACTTC.

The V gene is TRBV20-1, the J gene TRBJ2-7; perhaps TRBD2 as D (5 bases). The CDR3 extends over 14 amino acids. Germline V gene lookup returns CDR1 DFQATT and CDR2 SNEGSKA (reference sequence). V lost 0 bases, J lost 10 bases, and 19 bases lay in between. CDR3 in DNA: TGCAGTGCTAGAGATCGGGAATTCTCGAATGAACAGTACTTC. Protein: CSARDREFSNEQYF.

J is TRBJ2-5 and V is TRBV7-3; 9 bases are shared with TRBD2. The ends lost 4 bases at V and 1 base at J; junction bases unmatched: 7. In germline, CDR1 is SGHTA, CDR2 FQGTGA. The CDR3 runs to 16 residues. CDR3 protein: CASSSLGGRAQETQYF. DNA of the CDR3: TGTGCCAGCAGCTCCCTAGGCGGGAGGGCCCAAGAGACCCAGTACTTC.

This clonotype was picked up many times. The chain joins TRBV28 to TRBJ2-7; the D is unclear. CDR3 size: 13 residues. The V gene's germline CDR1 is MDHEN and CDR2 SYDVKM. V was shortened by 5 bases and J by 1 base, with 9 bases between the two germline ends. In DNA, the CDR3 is TGTGCCAGCAGTCTCGGGTATTCCTACGAGCAGTACTTC. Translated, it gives CASSLGYSYEQYF.

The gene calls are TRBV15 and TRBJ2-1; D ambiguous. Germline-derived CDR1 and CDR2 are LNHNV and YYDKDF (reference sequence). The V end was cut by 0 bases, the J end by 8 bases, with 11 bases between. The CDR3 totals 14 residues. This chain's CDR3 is CATSRDLGRDEQFF. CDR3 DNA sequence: TGTGCCACCAGCAGAGATCTAGGAAGGGATGAGCAGTTCTTC.

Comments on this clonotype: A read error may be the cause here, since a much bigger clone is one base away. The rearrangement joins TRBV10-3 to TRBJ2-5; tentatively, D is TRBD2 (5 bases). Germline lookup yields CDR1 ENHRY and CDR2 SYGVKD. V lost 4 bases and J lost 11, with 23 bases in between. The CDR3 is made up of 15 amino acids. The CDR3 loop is CAISVASGDADEQYF. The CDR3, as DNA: TGTGCCATCAGTGTCGCGAGCGGAGACGCGGATGAGCAGTACTTC.

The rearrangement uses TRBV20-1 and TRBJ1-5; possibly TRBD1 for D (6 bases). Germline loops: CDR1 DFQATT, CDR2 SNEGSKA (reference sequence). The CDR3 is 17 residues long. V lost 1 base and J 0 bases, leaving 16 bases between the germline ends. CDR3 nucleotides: TGCAGTGCTAGAGGTGTGAAGGACAGCATTAGCAATCAGCCCCAGCATTTT. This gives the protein CSARGVKDSISNQPQHF.

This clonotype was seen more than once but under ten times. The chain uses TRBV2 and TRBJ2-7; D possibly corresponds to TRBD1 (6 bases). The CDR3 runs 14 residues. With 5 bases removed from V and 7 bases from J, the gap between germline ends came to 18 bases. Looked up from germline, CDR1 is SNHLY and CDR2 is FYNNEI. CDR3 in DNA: TGTGCCAGCAGTTTGGGCGCGCAGGGGTCGGAGCAGTACTTC. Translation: CASSLGAQGSEQYF.

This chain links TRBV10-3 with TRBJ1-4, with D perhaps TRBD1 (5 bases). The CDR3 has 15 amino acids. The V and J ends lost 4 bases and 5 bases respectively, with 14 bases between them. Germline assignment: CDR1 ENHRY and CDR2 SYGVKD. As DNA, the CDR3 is TGTGCCATCAGTGGAGGGGCATCCTCCAATGAAAAACTGTTTTTT. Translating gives CAISGGASSNEKLFF.

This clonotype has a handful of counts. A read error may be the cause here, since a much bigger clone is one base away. The CDR3 bases are TGTGCCAGCAGCCCCGGGGTGCAGCGGAGGGAAAATGAGCAGTTCTTC. Protein product: CASSPGVQRRENEQFF. The rearrangement links TRBV7-2 to TRBJ2-1; TRBD2 might be the D (6 bases). Germline CDR1 is SGHTA and CDR2 is FQGNSA. This CDR3 is built from 16 residues. The V and J ends lost 5 bases and 7 bases respectively, with 21 bases between them.

CDR3 in amino acids: CASSADPGRNTEAFF. In DNA form, the CDR3 reads TGTGCCAGCAGCGCCGACCCCGGACGGAACACTGAAGCTTTCTTT. The chain is built from TRBV7-2 and TRBJ1-1, with D hard to call. This CDR3 contains 15 residues. The V gene lost 5 bases and the J gene lost 1 base, with 14 bases spanning the gap. Germline values: CDR1 SGHTA, CDR2 FQGNSA.

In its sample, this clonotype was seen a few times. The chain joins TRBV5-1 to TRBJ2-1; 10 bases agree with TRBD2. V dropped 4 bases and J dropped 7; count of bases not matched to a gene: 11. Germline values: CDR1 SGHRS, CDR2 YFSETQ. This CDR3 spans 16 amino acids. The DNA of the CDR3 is TGCGCCAGCAGCCGATCCGCTAGCGGGAGTGCTAATGAGCAGTTCTTC. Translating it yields CASSRSASGSANEQFF.

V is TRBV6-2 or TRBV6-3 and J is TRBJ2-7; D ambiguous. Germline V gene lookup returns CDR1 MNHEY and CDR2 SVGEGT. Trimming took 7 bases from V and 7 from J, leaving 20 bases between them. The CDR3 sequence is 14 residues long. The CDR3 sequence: CASTIDGILGEQYF. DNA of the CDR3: TGTGCCAGCACAATCGACGGAATTCTCGGAGAGCAGTACTTC.

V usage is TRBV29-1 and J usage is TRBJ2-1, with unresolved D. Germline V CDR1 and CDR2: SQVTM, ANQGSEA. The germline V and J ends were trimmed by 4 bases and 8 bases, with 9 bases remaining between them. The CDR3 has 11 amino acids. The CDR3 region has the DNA TGCAGCGTTGTTCGCGCGGATGAGCAGTTCTTC. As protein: CSVVRADEQFF.

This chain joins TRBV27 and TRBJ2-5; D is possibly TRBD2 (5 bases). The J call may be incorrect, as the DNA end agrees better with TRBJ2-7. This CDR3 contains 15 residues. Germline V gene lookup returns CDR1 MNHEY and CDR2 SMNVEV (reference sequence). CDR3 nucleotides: TGTGCCAGCAGTTTATCTCCGGGATCCTCCTACGAGCAGTACTTC. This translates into CASSLSPGSSYEQYF.

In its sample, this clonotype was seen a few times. The CDR3, as DNA: TGTGCCAGCAGCTTAGGGTGGGCGGATACGCAGTATTTT. Its protein is CASSLGWADTQYF. This sequence joins TRBV7-3 and TRBJ2-3; the D is unclear. The CDR3 extends over 13 amino acids. The germline CDR1 and CDR2 sequences are SGHTA and FQGTGA. Trimming shortened V by 2 bases and J by 6 bases, and 9 bases separated the two germline ends.

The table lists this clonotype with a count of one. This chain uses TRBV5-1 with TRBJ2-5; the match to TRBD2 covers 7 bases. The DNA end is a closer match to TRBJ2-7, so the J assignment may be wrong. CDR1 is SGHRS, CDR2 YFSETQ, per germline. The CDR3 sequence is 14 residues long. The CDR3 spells CASSWGSSGGEQYF. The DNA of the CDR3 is TGCGCCAGCAGCTGGGGTTCGTCGGGGGGCGAGCAGTACTTC.

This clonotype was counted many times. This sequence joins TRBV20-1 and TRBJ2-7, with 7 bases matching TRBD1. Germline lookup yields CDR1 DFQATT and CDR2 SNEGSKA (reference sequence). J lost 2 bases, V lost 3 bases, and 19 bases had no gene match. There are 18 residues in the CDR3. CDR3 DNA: TGCAGTGCTAGGGCCCCGGGACAGACCCTCTCAAGTCCCTACGAGCAGTACTTC. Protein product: CSARAPGQTLSSPYEQYF.

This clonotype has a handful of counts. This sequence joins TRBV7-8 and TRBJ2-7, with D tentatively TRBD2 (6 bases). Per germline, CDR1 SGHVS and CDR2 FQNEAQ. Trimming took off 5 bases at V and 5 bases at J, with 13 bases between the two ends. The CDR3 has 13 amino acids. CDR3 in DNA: TGTGCCAGCAGCAAGGGACTCCGGGACGAGCAGTACTTC. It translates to CASSKGLRDEQYF.

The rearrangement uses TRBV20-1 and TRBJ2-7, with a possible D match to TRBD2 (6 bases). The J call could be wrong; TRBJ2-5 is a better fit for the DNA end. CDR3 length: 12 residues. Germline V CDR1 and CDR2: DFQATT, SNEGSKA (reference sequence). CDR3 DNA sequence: TGCAGTTCCAGACTAGATGGGGAGACCCAGTACTTC. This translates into CSSRLDGETQYF.

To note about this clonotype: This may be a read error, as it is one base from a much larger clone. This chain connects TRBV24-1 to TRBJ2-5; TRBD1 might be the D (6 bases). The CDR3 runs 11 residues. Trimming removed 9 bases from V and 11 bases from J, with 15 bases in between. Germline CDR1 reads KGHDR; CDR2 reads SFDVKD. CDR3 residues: CATAGVGEQYF. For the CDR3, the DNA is TGTGCCACCGCAGGGGTAGGTGAGCAGTACTTC.